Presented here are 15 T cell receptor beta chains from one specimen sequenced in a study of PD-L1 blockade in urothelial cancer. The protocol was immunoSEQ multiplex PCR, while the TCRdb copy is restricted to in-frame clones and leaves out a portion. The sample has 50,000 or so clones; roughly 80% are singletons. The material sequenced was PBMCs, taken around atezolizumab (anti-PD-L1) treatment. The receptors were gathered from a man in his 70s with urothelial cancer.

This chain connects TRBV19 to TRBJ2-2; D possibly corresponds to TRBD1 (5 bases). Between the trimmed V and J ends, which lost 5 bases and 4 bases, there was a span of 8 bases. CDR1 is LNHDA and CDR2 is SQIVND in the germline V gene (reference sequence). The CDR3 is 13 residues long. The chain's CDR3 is CASSSRVTGELFF. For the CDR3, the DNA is TGTGCCAGTAGTTCCAGGGTCACCGGGGAGCTGTTTTTT.

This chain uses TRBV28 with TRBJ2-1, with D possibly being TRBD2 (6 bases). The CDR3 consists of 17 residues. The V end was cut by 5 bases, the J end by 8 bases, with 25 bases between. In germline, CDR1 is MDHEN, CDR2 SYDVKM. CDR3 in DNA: TGTGCCAGCAGTGTCTCGACTGGGCTCGGGAGTTTTGATGAGCAGTTCTTC. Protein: CASSVSTGLGSFDEQFF.

The CDR3, as DNA: TGTGCCAGTACCCCCGGTCCGGGACAGGGTTACGAGCAGTACTTC. This encodes CASTPGPGQGYEQYF. The chain recombines TRBV19 with TRBJ2-7, with 9 positions matching TRBD1. CDR1 and CDR2 (germline): LNHDA, SQIVND (reference sequence). Trimming at V came to 7 bases and at J to 4 bases, leaving 11 bases not matched to a gene. This CDR3 contains 15 residues.

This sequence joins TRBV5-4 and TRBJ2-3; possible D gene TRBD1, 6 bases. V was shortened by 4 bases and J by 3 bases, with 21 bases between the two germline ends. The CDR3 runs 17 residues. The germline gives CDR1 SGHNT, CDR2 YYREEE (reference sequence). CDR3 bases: TGTGCCAGCAGCGTGTACAGGGTTGGCAAGGGAACAGATACGCAGTATTTT. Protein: CASSVYRVGKGTDTQYF.

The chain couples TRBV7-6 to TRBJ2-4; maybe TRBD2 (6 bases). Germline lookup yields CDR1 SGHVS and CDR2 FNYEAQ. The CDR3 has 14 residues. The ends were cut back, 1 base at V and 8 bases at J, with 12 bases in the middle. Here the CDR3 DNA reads TGTGCCAGCAGCTTAGGAACGGAGCGGGACATTCAGTACTTC. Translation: CASSLGTERDIQYF. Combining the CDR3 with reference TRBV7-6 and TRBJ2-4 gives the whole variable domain GAGVSQSPRYKVTKRGQDVALRCDPISGHVSLYWYRQALGQGPEFLTYFNYEAQQDKSGLPNDRFSAERPEGSISTLTIQRTEQRDSAMYRCASSLGTERDIQYFGAGTRLSVL.

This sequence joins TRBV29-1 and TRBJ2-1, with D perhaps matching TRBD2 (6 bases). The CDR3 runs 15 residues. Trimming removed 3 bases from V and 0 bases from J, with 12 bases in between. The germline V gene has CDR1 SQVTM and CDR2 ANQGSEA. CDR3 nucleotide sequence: TGCAGCGTTGAGGGGGGTCTCAGCTCCTACAATGAGCAGTTCTTC. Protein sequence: CSVEGGLSSYNEQFF.

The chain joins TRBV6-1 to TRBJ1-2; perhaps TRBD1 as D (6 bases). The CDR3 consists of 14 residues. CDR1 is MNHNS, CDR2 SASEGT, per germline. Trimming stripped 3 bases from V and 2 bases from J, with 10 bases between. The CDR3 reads CASSDTGINYGYTF. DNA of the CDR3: TGTGCCAGCAGTGACACAGGGATCAACTATGGCTACACCTTC.

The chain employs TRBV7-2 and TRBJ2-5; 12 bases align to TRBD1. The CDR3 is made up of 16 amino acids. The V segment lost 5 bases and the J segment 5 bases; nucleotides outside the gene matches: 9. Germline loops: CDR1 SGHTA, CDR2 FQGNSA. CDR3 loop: CASSRGGQGARETQYF. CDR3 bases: TGTGCCAGCAGCAGAGGGGGACAGGGGGCCCGGGAGACCCAGTACTTC.

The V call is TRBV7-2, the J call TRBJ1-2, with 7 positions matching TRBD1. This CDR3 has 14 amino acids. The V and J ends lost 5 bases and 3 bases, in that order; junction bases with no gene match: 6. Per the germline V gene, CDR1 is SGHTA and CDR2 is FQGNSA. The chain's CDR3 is CASSPRGTDYGYTF. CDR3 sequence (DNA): TGTGCCAGCAGCCCGAGGGGGACAGACTATGGCTACACCTTC.

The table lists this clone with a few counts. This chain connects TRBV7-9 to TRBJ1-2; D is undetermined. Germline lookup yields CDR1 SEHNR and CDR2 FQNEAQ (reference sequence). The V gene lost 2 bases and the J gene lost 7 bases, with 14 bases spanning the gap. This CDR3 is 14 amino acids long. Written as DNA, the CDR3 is TGTGCCAGCAGCTTAAAGGGAGGCGAAAGTGGCTACACCTTC. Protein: CASSLKGGESGYTF.

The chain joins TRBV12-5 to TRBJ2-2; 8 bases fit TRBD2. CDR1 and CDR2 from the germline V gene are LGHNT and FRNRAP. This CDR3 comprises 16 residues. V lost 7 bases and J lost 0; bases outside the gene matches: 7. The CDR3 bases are TGTGCTAGTGCCCGCGGGCGGGAGGCGAACACCGGGGAGCTGTTTTTT. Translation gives CASARGREANTGELFF. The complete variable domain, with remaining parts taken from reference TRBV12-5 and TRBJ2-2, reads DARVTQTPRHKVTEMGQEVTMRCQPILGHNTVFWYRQTMMQGLELLAYFRNRAPLDDSGMPKDRFSAEMPDATLATLKIQPSEPRDSAVYFCASARGREANTGELFFGEGSRLTVL.

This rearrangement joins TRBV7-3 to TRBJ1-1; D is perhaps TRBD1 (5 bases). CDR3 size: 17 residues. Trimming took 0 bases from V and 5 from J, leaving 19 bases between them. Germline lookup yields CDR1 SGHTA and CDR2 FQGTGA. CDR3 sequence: CASSLTGGTTSLTEAFF. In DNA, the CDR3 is TGTGCCAGCAGCTTAACGGGGGGAACTACCTCTTTAACTGAAGCTTTCTTT.

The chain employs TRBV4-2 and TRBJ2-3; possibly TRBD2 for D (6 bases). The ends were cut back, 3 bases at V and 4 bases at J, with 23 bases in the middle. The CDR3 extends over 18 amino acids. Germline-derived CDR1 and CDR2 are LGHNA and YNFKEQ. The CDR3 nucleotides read TGTGCCAGCAGCCAGATACCCCCGGACTACCTAGTAGCAGATACGCAGTATTTT. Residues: CASSQIPPDYLVADTQYF.

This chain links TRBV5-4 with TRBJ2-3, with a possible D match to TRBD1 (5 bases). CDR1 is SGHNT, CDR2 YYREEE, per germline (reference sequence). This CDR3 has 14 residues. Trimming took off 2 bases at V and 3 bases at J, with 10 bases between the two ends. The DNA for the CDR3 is TGTGCCAGCAGCTTAAGGACAAGGACAGATACGCAGTATTTT. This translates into CASSLRTRTDTQYF.

The CDR3 region has the DNA TGTGCCAGCAGCCCCGGACAGCCTAACTATGGCTACACCTTC. It specifies CASSPGQPNYGYTF. The J gene is TRBJ1-2, the V gene TRBV7-2, with TRBD1 as a possible D gene (6 bases). This CDR3 is built from 14 residues. Germline V gene lookup returns CDR1 SGHTA and CDR2 FQGNSA. V dropped 5 bases and J dropped 0 bases, with 10 bases sitting between them.